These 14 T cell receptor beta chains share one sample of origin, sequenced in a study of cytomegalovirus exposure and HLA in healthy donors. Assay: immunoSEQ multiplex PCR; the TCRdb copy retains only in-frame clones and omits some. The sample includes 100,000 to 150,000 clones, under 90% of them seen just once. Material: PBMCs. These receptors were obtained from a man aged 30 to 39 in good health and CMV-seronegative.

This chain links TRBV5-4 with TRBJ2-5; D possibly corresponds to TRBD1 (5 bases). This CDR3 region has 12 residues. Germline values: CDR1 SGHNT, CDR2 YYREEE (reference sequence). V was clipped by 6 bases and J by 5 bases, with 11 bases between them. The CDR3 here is CASKGLGETQYF. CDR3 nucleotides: TGTGCCAGCAAGGGGCTCGGGGAGACCCAGTACTTC.

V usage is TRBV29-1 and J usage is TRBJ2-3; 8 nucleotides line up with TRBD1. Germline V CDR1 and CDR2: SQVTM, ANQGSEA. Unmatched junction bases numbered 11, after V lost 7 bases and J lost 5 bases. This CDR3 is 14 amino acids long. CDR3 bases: TGCAGCGGCCTTTCGGGACAGGCCATAGATACGCAGTATTTT. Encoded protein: CSGLSGQAIDTQYF.

The CDR3 sequence: CASSPVYRTGGSMTQYF. The CDR3 DNA is TGTGCCAGCTCGCCTGTATACCGGACAGGGGGCTCTATGACCCAGTACTTC. The rearrangement joins TRBV18 to TRBJ2-5; 11 positions match TRBD1. Per the germline V gene, CDR1 is KGHSH and CDR2 is LQKENI. V lost 6 bases and J lost 7; bases outside the gene matches: 16. This CDR3 contains 17 residues.

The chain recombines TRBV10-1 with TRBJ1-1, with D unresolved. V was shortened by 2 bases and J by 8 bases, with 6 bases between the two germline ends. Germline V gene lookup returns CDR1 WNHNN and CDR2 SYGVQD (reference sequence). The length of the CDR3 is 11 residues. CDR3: CASSEGGEAFF. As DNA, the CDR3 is TGCGCCAGCAGTGAGGGCGGCGAAGCTTTCTTT.

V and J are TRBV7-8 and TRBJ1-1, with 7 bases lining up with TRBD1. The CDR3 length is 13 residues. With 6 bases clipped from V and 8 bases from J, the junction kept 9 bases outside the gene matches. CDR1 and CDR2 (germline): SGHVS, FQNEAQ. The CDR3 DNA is TGTGCCAGCAGTCCCGGGACAGCCCTCGAAGCTTTCTTT. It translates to CASSPGTALEAFF.

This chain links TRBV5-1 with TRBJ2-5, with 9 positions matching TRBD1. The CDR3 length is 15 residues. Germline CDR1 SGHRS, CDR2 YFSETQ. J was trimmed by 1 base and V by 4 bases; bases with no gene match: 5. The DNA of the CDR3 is TGCGCCAGCAGCCTCCAGGGACAGGGCCAAGAGACCCAGTACTTC. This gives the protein CASSLQGQGQETQYF.

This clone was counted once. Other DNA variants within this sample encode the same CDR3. The CDR3 protein is CASSRTSGGADTQYF. Here the CDR3 DNA reads TGTGCCAGCTCCCGGACTAGCGGGGGAGCAGATACGCAGTATTTT. The V gene is TRBV18, the J gene TRBJ2-3; 13 positions match TRBD2. The length of the CDR3 is 15 residues. V was clipped by 6 bases and J by 4 bases; unmatched bases: 4. The germline V gene has CDR1 KGHSH and CDR2 LQKENI.

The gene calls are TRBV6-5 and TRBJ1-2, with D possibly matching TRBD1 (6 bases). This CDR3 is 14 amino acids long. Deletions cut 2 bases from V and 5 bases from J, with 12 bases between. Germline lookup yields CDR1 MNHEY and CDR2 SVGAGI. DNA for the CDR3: TGTGCCAGCAGTTACAAGGGAGGGGGATATGGCTACACCTTC. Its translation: CASSYKGGGYGYTF.

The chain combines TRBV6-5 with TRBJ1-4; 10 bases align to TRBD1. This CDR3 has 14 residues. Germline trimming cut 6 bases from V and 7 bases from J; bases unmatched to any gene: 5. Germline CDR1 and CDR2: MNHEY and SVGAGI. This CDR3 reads CASSRTGGSEKLFF. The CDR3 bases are TGTGCCAGCAGCCGGACAGGGGGTAGTGAAAAACTGTTTTTT.

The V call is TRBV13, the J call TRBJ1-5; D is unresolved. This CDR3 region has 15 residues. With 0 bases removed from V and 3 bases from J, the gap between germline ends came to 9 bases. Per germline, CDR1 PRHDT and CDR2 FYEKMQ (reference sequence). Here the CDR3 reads CASSLGQIANQPQHF. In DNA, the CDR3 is TGTGCCAGCAGCTTAGGGCAGATTGCCAATCAGCCCCAGCATTTT.

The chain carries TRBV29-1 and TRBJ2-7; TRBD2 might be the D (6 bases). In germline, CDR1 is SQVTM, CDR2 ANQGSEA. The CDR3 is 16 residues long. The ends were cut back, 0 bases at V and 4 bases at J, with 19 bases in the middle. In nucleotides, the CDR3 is TGCAGCGTTGAAGACCGGGGTAGGGGACTTGTTTACGAGCAGTACTTC. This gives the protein CSVEDRGRGLVYEQYF.

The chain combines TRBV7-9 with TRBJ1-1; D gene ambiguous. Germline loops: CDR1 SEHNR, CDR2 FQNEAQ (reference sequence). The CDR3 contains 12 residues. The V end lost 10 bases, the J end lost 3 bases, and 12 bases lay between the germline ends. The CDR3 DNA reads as TGTGCCACTGAATGGGAGGACACTGAAGCTTTCTTT. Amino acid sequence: CATEWEDTEAFF.

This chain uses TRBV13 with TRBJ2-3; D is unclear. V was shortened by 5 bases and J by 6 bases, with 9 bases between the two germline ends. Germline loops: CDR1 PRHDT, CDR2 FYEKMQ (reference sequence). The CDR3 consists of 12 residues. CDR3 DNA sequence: TGTGCCAGCAGCCCCGCGGCGGATACGCAGTATTTT. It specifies CASSPAADTQYF.

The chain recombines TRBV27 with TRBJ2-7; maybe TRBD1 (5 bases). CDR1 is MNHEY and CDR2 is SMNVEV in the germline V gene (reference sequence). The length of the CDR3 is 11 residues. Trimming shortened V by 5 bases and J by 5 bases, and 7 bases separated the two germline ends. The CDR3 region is CASSLGHEQYF. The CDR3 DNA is TGTGCCAGCAGTCTGGGGCACGAGCAGTACTTC.